This T cell receptor beta chain came from a study of molecular identifiers for immune sequencing clone quantification (dated by TCRdb to the late 2010s). As for the study more broadly: For a replicate experiment, RNA from approximately 20,000 or 100,000 naive CD8 T cells was divided into five aliquots, of which four were sequenced. The study was a methods study using CD8 T cells to benchmark molecular-identifier clustering-based TCR repertoire sequencing (MIDCIRS) and TCR RNA copy counting.

There are many counts of this clonotype. No cognate antigen has been identified for it. Per-base qualities were not stored, and no clone one base away is much larger. Naive CD8 T cell libraries were made from about 20,000 to 1,000,000 sorted cells using 10%, 30% or 50% of purified RNA. Naive CD8 T cells, defined as CD8+CD4-CCR7+CD45RA+, were FACS-sorted into RLT Plus buffer on a BD FACSAria II. Detection sensitivity was tested by spiking Jurkat RNA equal to roughly 9 TCR copies' worth into samples containing 20,000-1,000,000 naive CD8 T cells. CD8 T cells were enriched with RosetteSep CD8+ T Cell Enrichment Cocktail and Ficoll-Paque, followed by ACK red cell lysis. Overall study outcomes, separate from this receptor: In CMV-specific effector cells, clones with more than 20 RNA copies accounted for over 97% of molecules, whereas in naive cells such clones accounted for under 1%. Spiked-in Jurkat TCR RNA equivalent to a single cell was reported to be detectable even among one million naive CD8 T cells. Highly expanded clone sizes could be underestimated if identical TCR molecules share a barcode. When barcode sub-clustering was omitted, TCR diversity was inflated by chimeric consensus sequences, with chimeras reaching as high as 47%. The naive libraries included spiked-in Jurkat TCR RNA (roughly nine copies' worth), and this RNA is not part of the donor repertoire. Modeling indicated around 3 TCR RNA copies recovered per cell, compared with about ten by digital PCR, which implies a capture efficiency of 25% to 35%.

The library was obtained by PCR. Sequencing was performed on a NextSeq 500. Bulk TCR libraries were made following a previously described method, with the TCR primers given in Table S5. The Qiagen AllPrep DNA/RNA kit was used to purify total RNA. Before analysis, reads from multiple sequencing runs of one library were combined. Per the source publication's procedure: Only reads with exact TCR constant sequence were kept, trimmed to 150 nt, and grouped by their 12-nt molecular barcodes. Reads within each barcode group were sub-clustered using a 15% Levenshtein threshold, and quality-weighted consensus sequences were constructed for each RNA molecule. Non-functional sequences were removed, as were lower-count sequences one edit away from another. On the basis of fitting two negative binomial distributions, barcode sub-clusters with fewer than 20% of the maximum read count were discarded. TCRdb reprocessing: public reads trimmed at Q25 with fastp, clones called with MiXCR, in-frame beta chains kept. Each CDR3 protein appears once, grouped with its most common genes and DNA. The V and J calls were not made by the authors but by TCRdb's processing. This sample is represented by under 600,000 distinct CDR3 sequences; under 30% of them were singletons. The ten top clones hold over 0.6% of the sample.

V lost 6 bases and J lost 2 bases, and the count of bases not matched to a germline gene is 14. The germline V gene gives CDR1 as SQVTM and CDR2 as ANQGSEA. Reading from cysteine to phenylalanine, the CDR3 counts 16 amino acids. Just CDR3 DNA is preserved here, 48 bases in frame from base 1. The material sequenced was naive CD8+ T cells from blood, with Jurkat cell RNA spiked in. Per the publication, the cell subset or site label means: FACS-sorted CD8+CD4-CCR7+CD45RA+ naive T cells. Here the chain combines TRBV29-1 and TRBJ2-3, and 7 junctional nucleotides match TRBD2. This sequence originates from a human donor in good health. Some libraries in this study had Jurkat cell RNA spiked in. The bases read TGCAGCGTACTAAAGGTGGCTAGCGGACCCACAGATACGCAGTATTTT. Its protein is CSVLKVASGPTDTQYF.